This TCR beta chain was obtained from a study of Tregs in tolerant kidney transplant recipients. Study observations and caveats: Expanding Tregs on activated donor B cells appeared to best identify donor-specific TCRbeta clones. Nucleotide sequences could not be compared across some patients' samples due to primer changes. Donor-specific Treg expansion exceeded global Treg expansion in tolerant patients, suggesting antigen drive.

Thawed PBMCs were FACS-sorted into unstimulated CD4+CD25+CD127- regulatory T cells, CD4+CD25- non-regulatory cells, CD4 and CD8 cells. With respect to this clone: Its specificity is not known.

With V trimmed by 6 bases and J by 0 bases, 8 bases remained unmatched. The germline V gene has CDR1 MNHNS and CDR2 SASEGT. The CDR3 has 15 residues. Clones were sequenced by immunoSEQ multiplex PCR, and TCRdb holds only the in-frame ones, with some missing. The table shows about 77,000 clones, with about 98% occurring only once. The source was CD4+ T cells from blood, collected before the transplant. The receptor was isolated from a human donor who received a combined kidney and bone marrow transplant. The rearrangement joins TRBV6-1 to TRBJ2-7, with 7 bases aligning to TRBD1. DNA of the CDR3: TGTGCCAGCAGAAGAAAGGGGGCAACCTCCTACGAGCAGTACTTC. Residues: CASRRKGATSYEQYF.